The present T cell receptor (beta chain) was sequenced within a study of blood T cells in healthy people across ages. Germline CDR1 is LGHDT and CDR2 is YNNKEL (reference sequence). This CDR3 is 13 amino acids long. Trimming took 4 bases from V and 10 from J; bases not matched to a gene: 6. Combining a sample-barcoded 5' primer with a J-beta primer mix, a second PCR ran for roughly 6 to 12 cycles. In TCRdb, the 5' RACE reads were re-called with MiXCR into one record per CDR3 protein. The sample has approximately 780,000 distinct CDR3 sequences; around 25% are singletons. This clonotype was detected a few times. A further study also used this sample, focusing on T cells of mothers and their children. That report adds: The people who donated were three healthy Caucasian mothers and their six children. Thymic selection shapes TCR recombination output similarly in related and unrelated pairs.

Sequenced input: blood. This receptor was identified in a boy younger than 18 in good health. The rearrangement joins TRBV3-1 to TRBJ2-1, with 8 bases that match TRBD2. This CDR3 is CASSRGTRREQFF. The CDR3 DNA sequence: TGTGCCAGCAGCCGAGGGACTAGACGCGAGCAGTTCTTC.